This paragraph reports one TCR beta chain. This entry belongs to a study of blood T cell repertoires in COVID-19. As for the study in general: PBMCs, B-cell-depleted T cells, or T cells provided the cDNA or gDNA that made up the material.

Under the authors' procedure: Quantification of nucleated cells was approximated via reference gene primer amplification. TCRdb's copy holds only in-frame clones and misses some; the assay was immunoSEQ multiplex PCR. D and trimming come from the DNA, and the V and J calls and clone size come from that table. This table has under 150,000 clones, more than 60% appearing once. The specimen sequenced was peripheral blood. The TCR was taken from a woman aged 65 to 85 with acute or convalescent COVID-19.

As DNA, the CDR3 is TGCGCCAGCAGCTTCTGGGGCTCCACAGATACGCAGTATTTT. Amino acids: CASSFWGSTDTQYF. The chain is built from TRBV5-1 and TRBJ2-3, with D possibly TRBD1 on 5 matching bases. This CDR3 is 14 amino acids long. Germline V CDR1 and CDR2: SGHRS, YFSETQ. Trimming cost V 2 bases and J 2 bases, with 9 bases left between them.